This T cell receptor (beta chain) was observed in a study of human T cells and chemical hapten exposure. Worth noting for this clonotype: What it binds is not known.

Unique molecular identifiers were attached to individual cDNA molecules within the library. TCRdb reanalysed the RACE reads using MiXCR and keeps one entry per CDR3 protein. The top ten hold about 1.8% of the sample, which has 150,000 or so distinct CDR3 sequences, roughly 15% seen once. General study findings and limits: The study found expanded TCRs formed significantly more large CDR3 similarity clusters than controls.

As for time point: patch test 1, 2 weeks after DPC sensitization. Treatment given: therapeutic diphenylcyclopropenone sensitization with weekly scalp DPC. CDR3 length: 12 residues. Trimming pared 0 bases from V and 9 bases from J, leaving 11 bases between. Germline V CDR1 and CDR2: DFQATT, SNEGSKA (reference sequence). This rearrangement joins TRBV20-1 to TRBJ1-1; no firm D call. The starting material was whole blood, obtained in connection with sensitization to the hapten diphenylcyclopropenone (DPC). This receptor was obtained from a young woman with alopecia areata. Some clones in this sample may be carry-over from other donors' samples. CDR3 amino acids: CSAREGLFQAFF. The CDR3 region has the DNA TGCAGTGCTAGAGAAGGGCTATTCCAAGCTTTCTTT.